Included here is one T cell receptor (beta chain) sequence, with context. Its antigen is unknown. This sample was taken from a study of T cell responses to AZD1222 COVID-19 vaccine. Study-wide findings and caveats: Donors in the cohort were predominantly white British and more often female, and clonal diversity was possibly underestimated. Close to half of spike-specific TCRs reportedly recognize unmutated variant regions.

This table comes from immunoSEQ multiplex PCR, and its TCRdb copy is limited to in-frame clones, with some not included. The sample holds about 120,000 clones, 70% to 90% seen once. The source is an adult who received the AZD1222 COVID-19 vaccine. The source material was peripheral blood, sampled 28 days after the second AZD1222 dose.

CDR3 sequence: CASSSQGWDTEAFF. In DNA form, the CDR3 reads TGTGCCAGCAGTTCCCAGGGGTGGGACACTGAAGCTTTCTTT. The chain employs TRBV28 and TRBJ1-1; tentatively, D is TRBD1 (6 bases). This CDR3 contains 14 residues. V gave up 4 bases and J gave up 3 bases, with 12 bases separating them. The germline V gene encodes CDR1 MDHEN and CDR2 SYDVKM.